This T cell receptor (beta chain) was sequenced in a study of neurological immune-mediated disorders. This clonotype was counted at least ten times. TCRdb reprocessed the 5' RACE reads with MiXCR, giving one entry per CDR3 protein. The sample shows some 65,000 distinct CDR3 sequences, around 4% of them seen only once. CDR1 is SGHRS, CDR2 YFSETQ, per germline. V shed 0 bases and J 4 bases; nucleotides not matched to a gene: 7. This CDR3 contains 16 residues. The material sequenced was PBMCs. The receptor's source is a man aged 45 to 65 with multiple sclerosis. This sequence joins TRBV5-1 and TRBJ1-2, with 9 positions matching TRBD1. Here the CDR3 DNA reads TGCGCCAGCAGCTTGGGTCCGGGACAGGGTTTCTATGGCTACACCTTC. The encoded protein is CASSLGPGQGFYGYTF. The full variable domain, its missing parts supplied by reference TRBV5-1 and TRBJ1-2, is KAGVTQTPRYLIKTRGQQVTLSCSPISGHRSVSWYQQTPGQGLQFLFEYFSETQRNKGNFPGRFSGRQFSNSRSEMNVSTLELGDSALYLCASSLGPGQGFYGYTFGSGTRLTVV.